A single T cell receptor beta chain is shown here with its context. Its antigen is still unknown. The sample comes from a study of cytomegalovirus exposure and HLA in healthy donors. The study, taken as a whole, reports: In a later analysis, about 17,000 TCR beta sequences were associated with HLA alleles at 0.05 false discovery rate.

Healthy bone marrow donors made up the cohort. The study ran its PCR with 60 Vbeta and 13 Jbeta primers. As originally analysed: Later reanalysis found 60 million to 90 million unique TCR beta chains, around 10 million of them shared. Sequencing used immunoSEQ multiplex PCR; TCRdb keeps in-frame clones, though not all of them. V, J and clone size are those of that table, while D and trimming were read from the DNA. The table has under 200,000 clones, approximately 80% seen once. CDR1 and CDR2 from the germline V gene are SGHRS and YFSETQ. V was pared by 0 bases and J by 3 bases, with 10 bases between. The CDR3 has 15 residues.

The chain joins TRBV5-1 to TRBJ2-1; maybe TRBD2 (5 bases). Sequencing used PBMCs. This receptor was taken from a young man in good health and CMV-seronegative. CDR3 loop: CASSLAADYYNEQFF. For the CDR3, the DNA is TGCGCCAGCAGCTTGGCAGCCGACTACTACAATGAGCAGTTCTTC.